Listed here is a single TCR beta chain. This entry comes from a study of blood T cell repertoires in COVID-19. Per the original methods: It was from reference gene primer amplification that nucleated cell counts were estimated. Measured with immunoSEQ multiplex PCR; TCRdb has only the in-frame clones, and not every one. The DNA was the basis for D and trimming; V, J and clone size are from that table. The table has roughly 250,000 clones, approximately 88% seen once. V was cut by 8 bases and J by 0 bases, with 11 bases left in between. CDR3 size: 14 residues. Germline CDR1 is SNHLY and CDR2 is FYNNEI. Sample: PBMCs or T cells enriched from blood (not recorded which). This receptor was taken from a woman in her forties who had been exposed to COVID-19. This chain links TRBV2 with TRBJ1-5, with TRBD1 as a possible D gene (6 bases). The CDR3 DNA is TGTGCCAGCCGACAGGTTTTTAGCAATCAGCCCCAGCATTTT. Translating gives CASRQVFSNQPQHF.